The 7 T cell receptor beta chains listed next were all sequenced from one sample in a study of cytomegalovirus exposure and HLA in healthy donors. PCR employed 60 Vbeta and 13 Jbeta primers. Profiling relied on immunoSEQ multiplex PCR, and the TCRdb table lists in-frame clones only, not all of them. The sample carries just over 150,000 clones, 75% to 80% recorded once. The sample comprised PBMCs. These receptors all stem from a woman in her fifties or sixties in good health and CMV-seropositive.

CDR3 coding DNA: TGTGCCACCTTCGGAGGTCAGGGGGAATCTGGGGCCAACGTCCTGACTTTC. This codes for CATFGGQGESGANVLTF. This chain uses TRBV15 with TRBJ2-6; TRBD1 matches 7 bases. The CDR3 contains 17 residues. The junction had 11 bases not matched to a gene; V was cut back by 8 bases and J by 1 base. Germline V gene lookup returns CDR1 LNHNV and CDR2 YYDKDF (reference sequence).

This clone has just one count. The chain employs TRBV7-9 and TRBJ2-7, with 7 bases identical to TRBD2. Germline V lookup: CDR1 SEHNR, CDR2 FQNEAQ (reference sequence). The trim removed 4 bases at V and 7 bases at J, leaving 10 bases unmatched. CDR3 size: 14 residues. CDR3 sequence (DNA): TGTGCCAGCAGCTCGTCCGGCGGGGGAGGTGAGCAGTACTTC. It codes for CASSSSGGGGEQYF.

V and J are TRBV2 and TRBJ2-7; D is unclear. Germline V gene lookup returns CDR1 SNHLY and CDR2 FYNNEI. The CDR3 is 11 residues long. Trimming stripped 6 bases from V and 5 bases from J, with 8 bases between. The CDR3: CASSVADEQYF. The CDR3 nucleotides read TGTGCCAGCAGCGTAGCCGACGAGCAGTACTTC. Drawing the rest from reference TRBV2 and TRBJ2-7, the complete variable domain is EPEVTQTPSHQVTQMGQEVILRCVPISNHLYFYWYRQILGQKVEFLVSFYNNEISEKSEIFDDQFSVERPDGSNFTLKIRSTKLEDSAMYFCASSVADEQYFGPGTRLTVT.

V gene TRBV9 combines with J gene TRBJ2-3, with 7 bases identical to TRBD1. The CDR3 has 15 residues. The junction had 8 bases not matched to a gene; V was cut back by 4 bases and J by 3 bases. Looked up from germline, CDR1 is SGDLS and CDR2 is YYNGEE. CDR3 sequence reads: CASSLRDSPTDTQYF. Here the CDR3 DNA reads TGTGCCAGCAGCCTCCGGGACAGTCCGACAGATACGCAGTATTTT.

The chain carries TRBV19 and TRBJ1-2; TRBD1 matches 11 bases. Per the germline V gene, CDR1 is LNHDA and CDR2 is SQIVND (reference sequence). This CDR3 comprises 12 residues. V dropped 9 bases and J dropped 8; count of bases not matched to a gene: 5. CDR3 in DNA: TGTGCCAGCGGACAGGGGGCGGTAGGCTACACCTTC. Its translation: CASGQGAVGYTF.

The genes are TRBV2 and TRBJ1-4, with 9 bases matching TRBD1. After removal of 5 bases from V and 0 bases from J, the junction contained 4 bases not matched to a gene. CDR3 length equals 16 residues. The germline V gene has CDR1 SNHLY and CDR2 FYNNEI. The CDR3, as DNA: TGTGCCAGCAGTTCATGGGACAGGGCAACTAATGAAAAACTGTTTTTT. It encodes CASSSWDRATNEKLFF.

The chain has TRBV2 and TRBJ2-5; possible D gene TRBD1, 7 bases. Germline V lookup: CDR1 SNHLY, CDR2 FYNNEI. This CDR3 has 15 amino acids. Between the trimmed V and J ends, which lost 6 bases and 4 bases, there was a span of 18 bases. This chain's CDR3 is CASSPRRGQGETQYF. The DNA for the CDR3 is TGTGCCAGCAGCCCGAGGAGGGGGCAGGGAGAGACCCAGTACTTC.